These T cell receptor beta chains were read from a single sample in a study of blood T cell repertoires in COVID-19. Using immunoSEQ multiplex PCR, the repertoire was profiled, and TCRdb retains in-frame clones only, with some absent. Seen here are approximately 100,000 clones, about 89% observed once, and the top ten hold about 18%. Sequenced input: peripheral blood. These receptors originate from a human donor with acute or convalescent COVID-19. The donor label of this sample is uncertain. Each CDR3 is given with its conserved first and last residue. D genes are given only for firm matches. Rows may omit the clone size; those that give it use once, few, many or a size class.

d_call j_call v_call clone_size cdr3_aa cdr3_nt
- TRBJ2-7 TRBV24-1 - CATEGDSYEQYF TGTGCCACGGAGGGTGACAGCTACGAGCAGTACTTC
TRBD2 TRBJ2-1 TRBV5-1 - CASSPGTSGFSYNNEQFF TGCGCCAGCAGCCCCGGGACTAGCGGCTTCTCATACAACAATGAGCAGTTCTTC
- TRBJ1-2 TRBV28 - CASSGVGNYGYTF TGTGCCAGCAGCGGGGTTGGGAACTATGGCTACACCTTC
- TRBJ2-1 TRBV27 once CASSSLNEQFF TGTGCCAGCAGTTCCCTGAATGAGCAGTTCTTC
- TRBJ2-1 TRBV3-1/TRBV3-2 - CASSGRGPRSYNEQFF TGTGCCAGCAGCGGAAGGGGTCCCCGCTCCTACAATGAGCAGTTCTTC
TRBD2 TRBJ2-2 TRBV10-3 - CAISSAGDGTGELFF TGTGCCATCTCATCCGCGGGAGACGGCACCGGGGAGCTGTTTTTT
- TRBJ1-2 TRBV7-2 - CASSLGRANYGYTF TGTGCCAGCAGCTTAGGACGGGCTAACTATGGCTACACCTTC
- TRBJ1-1 TRBV7-9 once CASSFSNTEAFF TGTGCCAGCAGCTTCTCGAACACTGAAGCTTTCTTT
- TRBJ1-4 TRBV6-5 - CASSYSRGVTNEKLFF TGTGCCAGCAGTTACTCGCGGGGGGTAACTAATGAAAAACTGTTTTTT
TRBD1 TRBJ1-5 TRBV29-1 - CSVAEKNRDRALRPQHF TGCAGCGTTGCCGAAAAGAACCGGGACAGGGCCCTTCGGCCCCAGCATTTT
- TRBJ1-6 TRBV28 - CASSFSLSPLHF TGTGCCAGCAGTTTCTCACTTTCACCCCTCCACTTT
TRBD1 TRBJ2-6 TRBV19 once CASSIGQGASGANVLTF TGTGCCAGTAGTATAGGACAGGGGGCGTCTGGGGCCAACGTCCTGACTTTC
TRBD1 TRBJ2-1 TRBV2 - CASRGTGPPSYNEQFF TGTGCCAGCAGGGGGACAGGACCCCCGTCGTACAATGAGCAGTTCTTC